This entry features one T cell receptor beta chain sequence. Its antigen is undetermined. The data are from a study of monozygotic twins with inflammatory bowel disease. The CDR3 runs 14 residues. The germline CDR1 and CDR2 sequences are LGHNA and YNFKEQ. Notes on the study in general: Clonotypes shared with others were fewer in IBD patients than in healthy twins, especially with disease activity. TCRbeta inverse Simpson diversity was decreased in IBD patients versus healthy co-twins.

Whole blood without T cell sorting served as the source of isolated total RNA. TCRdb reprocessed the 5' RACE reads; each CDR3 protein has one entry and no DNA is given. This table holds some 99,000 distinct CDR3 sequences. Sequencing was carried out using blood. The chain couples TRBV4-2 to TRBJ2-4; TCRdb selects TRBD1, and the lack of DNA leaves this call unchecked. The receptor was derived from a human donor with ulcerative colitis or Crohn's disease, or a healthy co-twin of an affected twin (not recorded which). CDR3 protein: CASSQSGKGNIQYF.